This record looks at one TCR beta chain sequence and its context. The table lists this clonotype with a few counts. The antigen it recognizes is unknown. Base quality data are lacking; no much larger clone is found one base away. This record comes from a study of T-cell memory formation after mild COVID-19 (dated by TCRdb to about 2021). Study-wide context: TCR sequence clusters from the two donors were found to be largely donor specific. T-cell clones expanding and contracting after mild COVID-19 in a couple of donors were tracked by longitudinal TCRalpha and TCRbeta repertoire sequencing. The cohort comprised two young, previously healthy adult volunteers, one female and one male.

Instrument on record: Illumina NovaSeq 6000. cDNA libraries for TCRalpha and TCRbeta were prepared by 5'RACE using constant-segment primers, with sample barcodes and unique molecular identifiers added. RNA was extracted from every sample with Trizol reagent. The libraries were amplified in two PCR steps, and the second step added a second sample barcode and Illumina TruSeq adapters. The libraries were sequenced on an Illumina NovaSeq using 2 x 150 bp paired-end reads. Under the source paper's analysis protocol: Reads were demultiplexed and collapsed into UMI-guided consensus sequences with migec v1.2.7. Using mixcr v2.1.11, UMI consensuses were aligned to TRA and TRB V and J templates and then assembled into clonotypes. Clonotypes were classified as expanded or contracted when called significant by both edgeR and NoisET, with noise models trained on biological replicates. For edgeR calls, the thresholds were a false discovery rate-adjusted p below 0.01 and a log2 fold-change of 1. PCA with hierarchical clustering of max-normalized trajectories of the 1000 most abundant clonotypes was used as exploratory dynamics analysis. Separately sequenced CD4+ and CD8+ repertoires were used to assign the CD4 or CD8 phenotype of responding clones. TCRdb handled the public reads itself, with Q25 trimming in fastp and clone calling in MiXCR, and kept productive beta chains. Rows are unified per CDR3 protein, each entry keeping the most common DNA and genes. The V and J calls, along with clone size, are taken from TCRdb and not from the paper's own processing. Counted in this sample were 450,000 or so distinct CDR3 sequences; around 27% of them appeared once. The top ten clonotypes cover around 13% of the sample.

V is pared back by 2 bases and J by 4 bases, with 14 bases lying between the germline termini. CDR1 and CDR2 are read off the germline V gene as MGHRA and YSYEKL. Its CDR3 holds 15 amino acids, cysteine through phenylalanine. Only CDR3 DNA remains: 45 bases, in frame from the first base. Overall study results and their limits: Contracting CD4+ clones turned up mainly in the CM and EM memory subsets, whereas EMRA was where CD8+ clones were enriched. Some responding clones were detected in pre-infection memory, which suggested that pre-existing cross-reactive memory T cells had joined the SARS-CoV-2 response. The study covered only a couple of mild cases, and larger cohorts including severe cases with pre-infection samples were considered necessary. Balanced CD4/CD8 phenotypes were observed for clones contracting from day 15 to 85, whereas a bias towards CD4+ was observed for a second wave of clones expanding from day 15 to 37. SARS-CoV-2 specificity of the second-wave clones peaking on day 37 was not confirmed.

PBMCs were isolated by Ficoll-Paque density gradient centrifugation. Material: PBMCs or a T cell subset sorted from them (not recorded which). This TCR came from an adult woman who had mild COVID-19 (a few samples of this study predate the infection). The sample titles of this study are shuffled in the database, so cell type and time point are left out; the donor was told from shared clones. This chain is built from TRBV4-1 and TRBJ1-1; TRBD1 is perhaps the D gene, given 6 matching bases. The CDR3 protein: CASSQSKGEVTEAFF. The DNA sequence reads TGCGCCAGCAGCCAATCGAAGGGGGAGGTCACTGAAGCTTTCTTT.